The clone carrying this T cell receptor (beta chain) was found a few times. What it recognizes is unknown. This record belongs to a study of blood T cells in healthy people across ages. Study at large: Researchers report that template switching captured about one barcoded beta molecule per two T cells. Study-wide points: Correlation between TCR beta diversity and naive T cell percentage was strong. Because sorting was not performed, PBMCs prevented conclusive naive versus antigen-experienced comparison.

Researchers report isolating at least 7 million PBMCs per sample. A sample-barcoded 5' primer and a J-beta primer mix were used in a second PCR of roughly 6 to 12 cycles. TCRdb re-analysed the 5' RACE reads in MiXCR, keeping a single row per CDR3 protein. The table records around 280,000 distinct CDR3 sequences, around 30% of them present only once. Germline assignment: CDR1 MDHEN and CDR2 SYDVKM. The CDR3 length is 14 residues. V was shortened by 5 bases and J by 2 bases, with 12 bases between the two germline ends. What was sequenced was blood. The V and J genes are TRBV28 and TRBJ2-5, with D perhaps matching TRBD1 (6 bases). The clonotype was recovered from a woman between 65 and 79 years old in good health. The CDR3 DNA sequence: TGTGCCAGCAGTGACCTCGGACAGCAAGAGACCCAGTACTTC. Translating gives CASSDLGQQETQYF.